These T cell receptor beta chains were read from a single sample in a study of T cell responses to AZD1222 COVID-19 vaccine. This table comes from immunoSEQ multiplex PCR, and its TCRdb copy is limited to in-frame clones, with some not included. Of about 86,000 clones in the sample, roughly 90% were seen once. Sequenced material: peripheral blood, taken 28 days after the second AZD1222 dose. The receptors originated from an adult who received the AZD1222 COVID-19 vaccine. The CDR3 runs from the conserved cysteine through the conserved F or W. The D gene is left open where the match is weak. Not all rows give a size; the values are once, few, many and, for expanded clones, a class.

TRBJ2-7	once	TRBV5-5	TRBD2	14	CASSPIGPAGEQYF	TGTGCCAGCAGCCCCATAGGGCCAGCGGGGGAGCAGTACTTC
TRBJ2-7	.	TRBV7-9	TRBD1	15	CASSFGQGREGEQYF	TGTGCCAGCAGCTTTGGACAGGGCAGAGAAGGCGAGCAGTACTTC
TRBJ1-2	.	TRBV11-1	TRBD1	13	CASSPGQDYGYTF	TGTGCCAGCAGCCCAGGACAGGACTATGGCTACACCTTC
TRBJ2-1	.	TRBV2	.	13	CASSEAYTGEQFF	TGTGCCAGCAGTGAAGCGTATACAGGCGAGCAGTTCTTC
TRBJ2-2	.	TRBV11-3	TRBD2	16	CASSYSTSGGNGELFF	TGTGCCAGCAGCTACTCTACTAGCGGGGGGAACGGGGAGCTGTTTTTT
TRBJ1-2	.	TRBV29-1	TRBD1	11	CSVRTGGDYTF	TGCAGCGTTAGGACAGGGGGCGACTACACCTTC
TRBJ1-5	.	TRBV20-1	.	12	CSASGDLRAQHF	TGCAGTGCTAGTGGGGATTTGAGAGCCCAGCATTTT
TRBJ2-2	.	TRBV3-1/TRBV3-2	TRBD2	16	CASSQPGGASTGELFF	TGTGCCAGCAGCCAACCCGGGGGGGCCTCTACCGGGGAGCTGTTTTTT
TRBJ2-7	.	TRBV7-3	.	14	CASSPVGTGFTQYF	TGTGCCAGCAGCCCCGTAGGTACAGGATTTACGCAGTACTTC
TRBJ1-2	.	TRBV5-6	TRBD1	15	CASSLGGGGGYGYTF	TGTGCCAGCAGCTTGGGAGGGGGCGGTGGCTATGGCTACACCTTC
TRBJ2-1	.	TRBV11-3	.	15	CASSPRAGYNNEQFF	TGTGCCAGCAGCCCCCGAGCGGGCTATAATAATGAGCAGTTCTTC
TRBJ2-7	.	TRBV5-4	TRBD2	15	CASSFGTSGPYEQYF	TGTGCCAGCAGCTTTGGAACTAGCGGCCCGTACGAGCAGTACTTC
TRBJ2-7	.	TRBV3-1/TRBV3-2	.	12	CASSPLDGRQYF	TGTGCCAGCAGCCCCTTGGACGGGAGGCAGTACTTC
TRBJ1-2	.	TRBV6-5	TRBD1	12	CASSYTGDGYTF	TGTGCCAGCAGTTATACAGGGGATGGCTACACCTTC
TRBJ2-7	.	TRBV25-1	TRBD1	12	CATGTGRGEQYF	TGTGCCACCGGGACAGGGCGGGGGGAGCAGTACTTC
TRBJ1-6	.	TRBV7-2	.	15	CASSLEGTDNSPLHF	TGTGCCAGCAGCTTAGAGGGGACGGATAATTCACCCCTCCACTTT
TRBJ2-1	few	TRBV6-1	TRBD1	16	CASSEGQGVPYNEQFF	TGTGCCAGCAGTGAGGGACAGGGTGTCCCCTACAATGAGCAGTTCTTC
TRBJ1-1	.	TRBV4-1	.	14	CASSQEEQALDAFF	TGCGCCAGCAGCCAAGAAGAACAGGCCCTTGACGCTTTCTTT
TRBJ1-2	few	TRBV11-2	.	13	CASSLVRADGYTF	TGTGCCAGCAGCTTAGTACGGGCGGATGGCTACACCTTC
TRBJ1-3	.	TRBV5-1	.	15	CASSLIGDPGNTIYF	TGCGCCAGCAGCTTGATTGGGGACCCTGGAAACACCATATATTTT
TRBJ2-7	.	TRBV5-1	TRBD1	14	CASSPTGAYYEQYF	TGCGCCAGCAGCCCTACAGGGGCCTACTACGAGCAGTACTTC
TRBJ2-2	.	TRBV4-2	.	15	CASSRSGTNTGELFF	TGTGCCAGCAGCCGAAGCGGCACGAACACCGGGGAGCTGTTTTTT
TRBJ2-5	once	TRBV20-1	TRBD2	11	CRTSGSGTQYF	TGCCGGACTAGCGGGAGCGGGACCCAGTACTTC
TRBJ1-1	.	TRBV7-9	.	13	CASSLEGDTEAFF	TGTGCCAGCAGCTTAGAAGGGGACACTGAAGCTTTCTTT
TRBJ1-2	once	TRBV4-1	.	17	CASSLSLAGREYGGYTF	TGCGCCAGCAGCCTAAGTTTGGCCGGCAGGGAGTATGGGGGCTACACCTTC
TRBJ1-1	few	TRBV6-5	.	13	CASSTTFGTEAFF	TGTGCCAGCAGCACCACATTCGGCACTGAAGCTTTCTTT
TRBJ2-7	.	TRBV7-6	TRBD1	17	CASSLGVYRTGGHEQYF	TGTGCCAGCAGCTTAGGGGTGTATAGGACAGGGGGTCACGAGCAGTACTTC
TRBJ2-2	.	TRBV9	TRBD2	16	CASSVEAGGRTGELFF	TGTGCCAGCAGCGTCGAAGCGGGAGGGCGGACCGGGGAGCTGTTTTTT
TRBJ2-7	once	TRBV30	TRBD2	16	CAWSLYGTSGKREQYF	TGTGCCTGGAGTTTATATGGGACTAGCGGGAAGAGGGAGCAGTACTTC
TRBJ2-5	.	TRBV7-2	.	15	CASSLNGGGKETQYF	TGTGCCAGCAGCCTGAATGGGGGTGGAAAAGAGACCCAGTACTTC
TRBJ1-4	.	TRBV7-2	.	14	CASSQQGSPEKLFF	TGTGCCAGCAGCCAGCAGGGTAGCCCTGAAAAACTGTTTTTT
TRBJ1-1	.	TRBV7-2	.	13	CASRRDLNTEAFF	TGTGCCAGCAGACGTGACCTGAACACTGAAGCTTTCTTT
TRBJ2-1	once	TRBV6-5	.	15	CASSSDLRSVGEQFF	TGTGCCAGCAGTTCAGACTTGAGGTCGGTGGGCGAGCAGTTCTTC
TRBJ1-2	once	TRBV5-5	.	14	CASSLVLGAGGYTF	TGTGCCAGCAGCTTGGTCCTCGGTGCGGGGGGCTACACCTTC
TRBJ2-3	.	TRBV5-1	.	16	CASRPRGSSLTDTQYF	TGCGCCAGCAGACCCAGGGGTTCCTCCCTCACAGATACGCAGTATTTT
TRBJ2-7	.	TRBV27	.	14	CASSLGQGAYEQYF	TGTGCCAGCAGTTTAGGTCAGGGCGCCTACGAGCAGTACTTC
TRBJ1-2	few	TRBV10-3	.	17	CAISPRMSGVEGYGYTF	TGTGCCATCAGTCCCCGAATGTCCGGGGTTGAGGGCTATGGCTACACCTTC
TRBJ2-3	.	TRBV2	.	15	CASRALDSPADTQYF	TGTGCCAGCAGGGCGCTGGACAGCCCAGCGGATACGCAGTATTTT
TRBJ2-5	.	TRBV9	.	14	CASSESHYQETQYF	TGTGCCAGCAGCGAAAGCCACTACCAAGAGACCCAGTACTTC